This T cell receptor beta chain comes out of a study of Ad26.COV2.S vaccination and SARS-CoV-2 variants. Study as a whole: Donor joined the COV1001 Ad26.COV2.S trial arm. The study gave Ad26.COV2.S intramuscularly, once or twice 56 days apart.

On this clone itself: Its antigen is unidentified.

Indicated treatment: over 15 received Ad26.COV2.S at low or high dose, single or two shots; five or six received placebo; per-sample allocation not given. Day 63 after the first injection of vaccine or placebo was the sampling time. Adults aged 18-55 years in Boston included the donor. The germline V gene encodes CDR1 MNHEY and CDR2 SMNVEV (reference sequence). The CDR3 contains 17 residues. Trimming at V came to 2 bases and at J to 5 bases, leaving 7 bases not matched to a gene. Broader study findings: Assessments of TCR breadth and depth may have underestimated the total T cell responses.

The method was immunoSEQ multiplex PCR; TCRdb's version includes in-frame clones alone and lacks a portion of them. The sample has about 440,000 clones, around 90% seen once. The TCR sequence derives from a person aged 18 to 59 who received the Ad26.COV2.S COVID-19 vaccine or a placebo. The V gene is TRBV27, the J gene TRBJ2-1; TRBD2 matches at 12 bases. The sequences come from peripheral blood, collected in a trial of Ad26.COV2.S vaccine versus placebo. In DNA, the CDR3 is TGTGCCAGCAGTTTACGCCGGACTAGCGGGGAGAACAATGAGCAGTTCTTC. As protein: CASSLRRTSGENNEQFF.